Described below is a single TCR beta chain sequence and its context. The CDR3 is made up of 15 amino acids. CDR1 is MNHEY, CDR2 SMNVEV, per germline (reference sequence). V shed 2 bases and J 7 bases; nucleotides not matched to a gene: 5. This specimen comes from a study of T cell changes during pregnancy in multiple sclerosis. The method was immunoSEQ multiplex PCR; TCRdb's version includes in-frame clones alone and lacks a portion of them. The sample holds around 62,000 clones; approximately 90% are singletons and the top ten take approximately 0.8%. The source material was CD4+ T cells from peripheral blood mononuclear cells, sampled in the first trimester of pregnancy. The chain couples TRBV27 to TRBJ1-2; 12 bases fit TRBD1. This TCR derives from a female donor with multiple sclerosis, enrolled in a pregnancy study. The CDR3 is CASSLAGQGAFGYTF. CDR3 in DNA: TGTGCCAGCAGTTTAGCGGGACAGGGGGCGTTTGGCTACACCTTC.